This TCR beta chain stems from a study of blood T cell repertoires in COVID-19. About the research overall: Nucleic acid was either cDNA or gDNA, and it came from T cells, B-cell-depleted T cells, or PBMCs.

Enrollment of patients from Seattle took place during active infection, with longitudinal follow-up. Authors' data handling: Reference gene primer amplification yielded estimated nucleated cell counts. Assay: immunoSEQ multiplex PCR; the TCRdb copy retains only in-frame clones and omits some. V and J calls and clone size are as listed in that table; D and trimming were resolved from the DNA. The table shows roughly 410,000 clones, with over 75% occurring only once. CDR3 length: 13 residues. CDR1 and CDR2 from the germline V gene are MNHEY and SVGAGI. V shed 8 bases and J shed 5 bases, with 15 bases lying between them.

This sequence originates from a woman aged 55-75 years with COVID-19, enrolled during active disease. Material for sequencing was peripheral blood. J is TRBJ2-5 and V is TRBV6-5; D ambiguous. Here the CDR3 DNA reads TGTGCCAGCGTCACGCCCGGGTCCGAGACCCAGTACTTC. Translating gives CASVTPGSETQYF.